The entry below describes one T cell receptor beta chain. The antigen it binds to is not known. There are no base qualities to consult, and no much larger clone falls within one base. This specimen comes from a study of T cell responses to AZD1222 COVID-19 vaccine (dated by TCRdb to the early 2020s). General notes on the study: TCR sequencing was performed for 230 to 250 trial participants, of whom 200 to 220 were given two doses of AZD1222 and approximately 26 were given two doses of MenACWY control vaccine. Trial participants were enrolled by age into 18-55, 56-69 and 70-plus year subgroups, with about 150, 28 and 57 TCR-sequenced participants respectively. Results the study describes overall, beyond this receptor: Conclusions about previously exposed vaccinees are limited, since just five or six AZD1222 recipients were seropositive for SARS-CoV-2 at baseline. The vaccine-associated CD4 TCRs covered the entire spike protein, and the dominant responses fell in regions 160-218 and 743-854. Epitopes outside the regions mutated in the B.1.351 and B.1.1.7 variants were reportedly recognized by nearly half of the unique spike-specific TCRs. Most participants were white British and females outnumbered males, and the authors suggested that clonal diversity may have been underestimated. Because no day 14 peak-response samples were available, the repertoires could be characterized only after the peak T cell response. After two AZD1222 doses, spike-specific TCR breadth and depth were significantly higher than at day 0 and than in MenACWY recipients. The 56-69-year group was small, and its depth increase did not reach significance, likely because of low power.

The CDR3 regions of human TCRbeta chains were analyzed by immunosequencing. On the authors' methods: Repertoire TCRs were checked for matches against a reference library of SARS-CoV-2-specific TCRs that had been generated using the MIRA antigen-specificity platform. Breadth meant the fraction of unique TCRs that were SARS-CoV-2-associated, whereas depth meant the fraction of total T cells that were SARS-CoV-2-associated. Using the MIRA data, each spike-specific TCR was mapped to the spike region that the TCR reacts to and placed in a CD4 or CD8 class. Log10-transformed breadth and depth values were compared by one-way ANOVA with Sidak's multiple comparisons tests. TCRdb mirrors the immuneACCESS table, restricted to in-frame sequences. Some clones are absent from its copies; in checked studies, under half trace to an unresolved V gene, and the reason for the others is unknown. The V and J calls and clone size were taken over from that table, and D and trimming were inferred from the DNA. The sample table contains 150,000 to 200,000 clones; only one count was recorded for 85% to 95% of them. The ten largest clones take up roughly 1% of the sample.

The time point label for this specimen denotes: about 28 days (+/-7) after the second vaccine dose. The treatment or condition label corresponds to: meningococcal conjugate vaccine given as trial control. Vaccinee samples were obtained from the UK trials COV001 and COV002, which included a single-blind randomized controlled phase 2/3 trial of AZD1222 (ChAdOx1 nCoV-19) in healthy adults. For TCRbeta chain sequencing, PBMC samples from trial participants were taken at day 0 and at day 28 after the second dose. Cut back by 3 bases and 6 bases, the V and J ends lie 12 bases apart. The CDR3 has 14 amino acids, counting the end cysteine and phenylalanine. This entry keeps only the CDR3 DNA: 42 bases, framed from base 1. Reading the germline V gene gives CDR1 MNHEY and CDR2 SVGEGT.

The chain joins TRBV6-2 or TRBV6-3 to TRBJ1-5; no confident D gene assignment can be made. The sample in question was peripheral blood, obtained 28 days after the second dose of the MenACWY control vaccine. The receptor was isolated from an adult who received the MenACWY meningococcal vaccine as a control. Read as DNA, the sequence is TGTGCCAGCAGTTATGGGCCTCGGACTCAGCCCCAGCATTTT. The translation is CASSYGPRTQPQHF.